This TCR beta chain stems from a study of long-term antiretroviral therapy in people with HIV. The ends lost 3 bases at V and 8 bases at J; junction bases unmatched: 13. The germline gives CDR1 LGHNA, CDR2 YSLEER. The CDR3 totals 16 residues. As regards this clone: Its antigen is unknown.

The study, taken as a whole, reports: Collection of the blood took place between the mid-2000s and the late 2010s. The ART regimens in use then may have been less effective than current ones.

This was the immunoSEQ v3.0 assay at survey level. Assay used: immunoSEQ multiplex PCR; TCRdb lists only in-frame clones, some missing. The sample holds some 33,000 clones, roughly 82% seen once. The sample in question was unsorted PBMCs, obtained 0.6 years after starting antiretroviral therapy. The chain joins TRBV4-3 to TRBJ2-1, with 7 nucleotides matching TRBD2. The source of this sequence is a man younger than 35 with HIV. For the CDR3, the DNA is TGCGCCAGCAGCCATGAAGGGAGGGCCGTTTTCGATGAGCAGTTCTTC. As protein: CASSHEGRAVFDEQFF.